This T cell receptor beta chain came from a study of blood T cells in healthy people across ages. The use of a sample-barcoded 5' primer and a J-beta primer mix characterized a second PCR of roughly 7 to 11 cycles. From the 5' RACE reads, TCRdb called clonotypes with MiXCR, one entry per CDR3 protein. The table has about 640,000 distinct CDR3 sequences, about 53% seen once. Sequenced input: blood. The TCR was taken from a man aged 60-69 years in good health.

The CDR3: CSVEVTGGVLGAAFF. In DNA form, the CDR3 reads TGCAGCGTTGAAGTAACAGGGGGAGTTCTAGGGGCGGCTTTCTTT. The chain is built from TRBV29-1 and TRBJ1-1; TRBD1 matches at 8 bases. V shed 1 base and J 11 bases; nucleotides not matched to a gene: 15. The CDR3 totals 15 residues. CDR1 and CDR2 from the germline V gene are SQVTM and ANQGSEA. Full variable domain (remainder filled in from reference TRBV29-1 and TRBJ1-1): SAVISQKPSRDICQRGTSLTIQCQVDSQVTMMFWYRQQPGQSLTLIATANQGSEATYESGFVIDKFPISRPNLTFSTLTVSNMSPEDSSIYLCSVEVTGGVLGAAFFGQGTRLTVV.